The entry that follows covers one T cell receptor (beta chain) sequence. Its antigen remains unknown. The entry originates in a study of cytomegalovirus exposure and HLA in healthy donors. General study points: Sequencing had likely introduced a cluster of highly shared sequence variants as an artifact. Among CMV-associated TCR beta chains, most appeared HLA-restricted in a later analysis.

The V and J ends lost 2 bases and 3 bases respectively, with 7 bases between them. Germline V lookup: CDR1 MNHEY, CDR2 SVGAGI. CDR3 length: 13 amino acids. Participants comprised healthy donors of bone marrow. With 60 Vbeta and 13 Jbeta primers, the PCR was carried out. Clones were sequenced by immunoSEQ multiplex PCR, and TCRdb holds only the in-frame ones, with some missing. This table lists about 120,000 clones. The J gene is TRBJ2-5, the V gene TRBV6-5; the D is unclear. The sequencing input was PBMCs. The clonotype was recovered from a man aged 18 to 29 in good health and CMV-seronegative. The CDR3 sequence is CASSYPEKETQYF. The CDR3 DNA follows: TGTGCCAGCAGTTACCCGGAGAAAGAGACCCAGTACTTC.